Listed here are 15 T cell receptor beta chains from one sample, sequenced in a study of beta chain features in type 1 diabetes. Regarding the study as a whole: Shortening that was moderate but significant affected the TCRB CDR3s of Type 1 diabetes patients in all four CD4+ subsets.

These receptors' antigens are unknown. The investigators reverse transcribed all of the isolated RNA, so they sequenced expressed TCRB transcripts. Using immunoSEQ multiplex PCR, the repertoire was profiled, and TCRdb retains in-frame clones only, with some absent. Counted here are about 280,000 clones, 15% occurring once; the ten biggest clones make up around 0.015%. Sequencing was carried out using naive CD4+ T cells from blood. The source of these receptors is a young man with type 1 diabetes.

This clone was observed a few times. This chain uses TRBV10-3 with TRBJ2-5, with TRBD1 identical over 9 bases. Trimming cost V 6 bases and J 5 bases; bases outside gene matches: 7. From germline, CDR1 is ENHRY and CDR2 SYGVKD. The CDR3 contains 14 residues. The CDR3 bases are TGTGCCATCAGCCCGGGACAGGGTTCGGAGACCCAGTACTTC. Protein sequence: CAISPGQGSETQYF.

On this clone: Different DNA sequences within this sample yield the same CDR3. The chain is built from TRBV2 and TRBJ2-7; D unresolved. The germline CDR1 and CDR2 sequences are SNHLY and FYNNEI. With 6 bases removed from V and 3 bases from J, the gap between germline ends came to 6 bases. The CDR3 is 11 residues long. The CDR3 is CASSPYYEQYF. DNA of the CDR3: TGTGCCAGCAGCCCTTACTACGAGCAGTACTTC.

This clone was recorded a few times. The chain joins TRBV2 to TRBJ2-7; D is ambiguous. V was trimmed by 8 bases and J by 5 bases, leaving 10 bases between them. The CDR3 covers 11 residues. Germline-derived CDR1 and CDR2 are SNHLY and FYNNEI. CDR3: CASQRKDEQYF. In DNA, the CDR3 is TGTGCCAGCCAGAGGAAGGACGAGCAGTACTTC.

This clone was seen a few times. The chain recombines TRBV29-1 with TRBJ2-2; 12 nucleotides align to TRBD2. The CDR3 is made up of 15 amino acids. V was clipped by 6 bases and J by 0 bases; unmatched bases: 2. Germline assignment: CDR1 SQVTM and CDR2 ANQGSEA. CDR3 loop: CSVTSGRPNTGELFF. For the CDR3, the DNA is TGCAGCGTCACTAGCGGGAGGCCGAACACCGGGGAGCTGTTTTTT.

This clone was seen a few times. The chain joins TRBV5-1 to TRBJ2-7; 7 positions match TRBD1. This CDR3 comprises 15 residues. Losses at the gene ends were 3 bases for V and 2 bases for J; bases not matched to a gene: 8. The germline V gene encodes CDR1 SGHRS and CDR2 YFSETQ. The chain's CDR3 is CASSSGQVRTYEQYF. The DNA for the CDR3 is TGCGCCAGCAGCTCCGGACAGGTGAGAACCTACGAGCAGTACTTC.

The chain combines TRBV9 with TRBJ2-5, with D possibly being TRBD2 (7 bases). The J call is doubtful: the DNA matches TRBJ2-7 better. From germline, CDR1 is SGDLS and CDR2 YYNGEE. The CDR3 length is 17 residues. CDR3 coding DNA: TGTGCCAGCAGCCCAGCGTTTGGGGGGGCGGTATCCTACGAGCAGTACTTC. It specifies CASSPAFGGAVSYEQYF.

The rearrangement uses TRBV9 and TRBJ2-7, with a tentative D call TRBD2 (5 bases). Germline V CDR1 and CDR2: SGDLS, YYNGEE. The ends were cut back, 0 bases at V and 2 bases at J, with 12 bases in the middle. The CDR3 is 15 amino acids. CDR3 in DNA: TGTGCCAGCAGCGTAGGCCCGGGAATGACCTACGAGCAGTACTTC. This encodes CASSVGPGMTYEQYF.

The rearrangement joins TRBV30 to TRBJ2-7; TRBD1 might be the D (5 bases). Germline V gene data show CDR1 as GTSNPN and CDR2 as SVGIG (reference sequence). V shed 3 bases and J shed 2 bases, with 14 bases lying between them. CDR3 length equals 14 residues. DNA of the CDR3: TGTGCCTGGAGAGAACCCCAACAGGCCTACGAGCAGTACTTC. Amino acid sequence: CAWREPQQAYEQYF. Drawing the rest from reference TRBV30 and TRBJ2-7, the complete variable domain is SQTIHQWPATLVQPVGSPLSLECTVEGTSNPNLYWYRQAAGRGLQLLFYSVGIGQISSEVPQNLSASRPQDRQFILSSKKLLLSDSGFYLCAWREPQQAYEQYFGPGTRLTVT.

This rearrangement joins TRBV19 to TRBJ1-5; no clear D gene. Germline V CDR1 and CDR2: LNHDA, SQIVND (reference sequence). The CDR3 contains 17 residues. V lost 6 bases and J 3 bases, leaving 21 bases between the germline ends. CDR3 sequence: CASSPTRGYSINQPQHF. CDR3 coding DNA: TGTGCCAGTAGCCCTACCCGGGGTTACAGTATCAATCAGCCCCAGCATTTT.

The CDR3: CASSQVGEQGSWYGYTF. In nucleotides, the CDR3 is TGCGCCAGCAGCCAAGTGGGTGAACAGGGCTCTTGGTATGGCTACACCTTC. The chain employs TRBV4-1 and TRBJ1-2; perhaps TRBD1 as D (6 bases). The germline V gene has CDR1 MGHRA and CDR2 YSYEKL. CDR3 length: 17 residues. Trimming left V 1 base short and J 5 bases short, with 20 bases between.

The V and J genes are TRBV13 and TRBJ2-7, with TRBD1 matching 7 bases. V lost 0 bases and J lost 0; bases outside the gene matches: 2. The V gene's germline CDR1 is PRHDT and CDR2 FYEKMQ (reference sequence). There are 15 residues in the CDR3. The CDR3 nucleotides read TGTGCCAGCAGCTTAGGGACAGGGAGCTCCTACGAGCAGTACTTC. This gives the protein CASSLGTGSSYEQYF.

The chain recombines TRBV23-1 with TRBJ1-5; TRBD1 matches at 8 bases. TRBV23-1 carries the ORF label, with uncertain function. The V segment lost 4 bases and the J segment 5 bases; nucleotides outside the gene matches: 13. The CDR3 length is 17 residues. The CDR3: CASSPKGGAGGDQPQHF. The CDR3 DNA is TGCGCCAGCAGTCCAAAAGGAGGGGCAGGGGGCGATCAGCCCCAGCATTTT.

This clone was found a few times. This chain joins TRBV9 and TRBJ1-4, with 8 bases fitting TRBD1. J was trimmed by 7 bases and V by 3 bases; bases with no gene match: 8. Germline lookup yields CDR1 SGDLS and CDR2 YYNGEE. The CDR3 spans 15 residues. CDR3: CASSANQGAGEKLFF. CDR3 nucleotide sequence: TGTGCCAGCAGCGCGAATCAGGGGGCGGGTGAAAAACTGTTTTTT. The whole variable domain, remainder taken from reference TRBV9 and TRBJ1-4, is DSGVTQTPKHLITATGQRVTLRCSPRSGDLSVYWYQQSLDQGLQFLIQYYNGEERAKGNILERFSAQQFPDLHSELNLSSLELGDSALYFCASSANQGAGEKLFFGSGTQLSVL.

This clone was picked up a small number of times. V and J are TRBV7-8 and TRBJ2-1, with TRBD2 identical over 13 bases. CDR3 length: 17 residues. Germline V gene sequence: CDR1 SGHVS, CDR2 FQNEAQ. V gave up 3 bases and J gave up 8 bases; unmatched junction bases: 10. This CDR3 reads CASSFRSLAGGLDEQFF. DNA of the CDR3: TGTGCCAGCAGCTTCCGATCACTAGCGGGAGGGCTTGATGAGCAGTTCTTC.

This clone appeared a few times. The rearrangement joins TRBV28 to TRBJ2-2; D may be TRBD1 (6 bases). Trimming removed 6 bases at V and 6 bases at J, with 14 bases between. This CDR3 is 14 amino acids long. Germline V lookup: CDR1 MDHEN, CDR2 SYDVKM. This CDR3 is CASSPGHSAGELFF. The CDR3 DNA sequence: TGTGCCAGCAGCCCGGGACATTCTGCCGGGGAGCTGTTTTTT. The complete variable domain, with remaining parts taken from reference TRBV28 and TRBJ2-2, reads DVKVTQSSRYLVKRTGEKVFLECVQDMDHENMFWYRQDPGLGLRLIYFSYDVKMKEKGDIPEGYSVSREKKERFSLILESASTNQTSMYLCASSPGHSAGELFFGEGSRLTVL.